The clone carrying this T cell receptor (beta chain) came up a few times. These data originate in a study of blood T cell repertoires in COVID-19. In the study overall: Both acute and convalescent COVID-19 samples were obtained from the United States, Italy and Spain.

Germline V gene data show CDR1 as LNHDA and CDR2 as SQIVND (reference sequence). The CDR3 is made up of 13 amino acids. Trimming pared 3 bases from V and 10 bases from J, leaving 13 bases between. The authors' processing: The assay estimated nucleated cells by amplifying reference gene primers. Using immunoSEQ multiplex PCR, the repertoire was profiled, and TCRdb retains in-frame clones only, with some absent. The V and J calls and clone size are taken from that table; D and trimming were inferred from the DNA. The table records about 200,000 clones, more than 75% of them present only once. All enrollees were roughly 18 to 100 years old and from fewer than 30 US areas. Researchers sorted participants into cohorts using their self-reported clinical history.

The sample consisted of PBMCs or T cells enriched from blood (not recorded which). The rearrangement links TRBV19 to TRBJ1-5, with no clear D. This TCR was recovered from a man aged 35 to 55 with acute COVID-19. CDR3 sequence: CASSMATPPPQHF. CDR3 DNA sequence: TGTGCCAGTAGTATGGCCACCCCCCCACCCCAGCATTTT.